This T cell receptor beta chain came from a study of T cells expressing NK-cell markers. Study details: It was sorted CD3+CD56+NKG2C+, CD3+CD56+NKG2C- and CD3+CD56-NKG2C+ T cells that supplied the TCR beta repertoires. Seropositivity for HCMV was found in seven of the eight sequenced donors, with one seronegative. Overall study results and limits: It remained uncertain whether the expanded NKG2C+ T cell clones were specific for HCMV antigens. These clonotypes additionally ranked first within the CD3+CD56-NKG2C+ fraction of a few donors.

Germline CDR1 SGHKS, CDR2 YYEKEE (reference sequence). This CDR3 is built from 15 residues. TCRdb re-called the 5' RACE reads, yielding one record per CDR3 amino acid sequence without DNA. The clone table shows about 390,000 distinct CDR3 sequences, with the ten largest holding about 10%. In the case of this clonotype: Its cognate antigen is unknown.

This sequence was found in a woman aged 45-59 years in good health. Sequences were obtained from blood T cells: a sorted CD56 or NKG2C T cell subset, CD4+ or CD8+ T cells, or bulk PBMC T cells (not recorded which). J is TRBJ2-1 and V is TRBV5-5. This CDR3 reads CASSLDRQTYNEQFF.